These T cell receptor beta chains were read from a single sample in a study of CD8+ T cells in alopecia areata. Assay used: immunoSEQ multiplex PCR; TCRdb lists only in-frame clones, some missing. The sample records approximately 34,000 clones, 45% to 60% being singletons. Specimen: NKG2D-high CD8+ T cells sorted from blood. Every receptor here comes from a human donor with alopecia areata. CDR3s include the opening cysteine and the closing phenylalanine or tryptophan. A D gene is named only where the DNA matches it firmly. Size tells how often a clone was seen (once, few, many) or the class of an expanded clone, and some rows leave it out.

v_gene	d_gene	j_gene	abundance	len	CDR3nt	CDR3aa
TRBV7-9	TRBD2	TRBJ2-1	.	18	TGTGCCAGCAGCTCCCTCATGGTAGCGGGAGGTTCCTACAATGAGCAGTTCTTC	CASSSLMVAGGSYNEQFF
TRBV15	.	TRBJ2-1	.	17	TGTGCCACCAGCACCTACAGAGCTCCCCTCTCCTACAATGAGCAGTTCTTC	CATSTYRAPLSYNEQFF
TRBV9	TRBD1	TRBJ2-5	.	15	TGTGCCAGCAGCGCGGGGCGACAGGGGGCCGAGACCCAGTACTTC	CASSAGRQGAETQYF
TRBV7-9	TRBD2	TRBJ2-1	few	16	TGTGCCAGCAGCTTCACTAGCGGGAGTAGGGACAATGAGCAGTTCTTC	CASSFTSGSRDNEQFF
TRBV4-3	.	TRBJ1-5	.	15	TGCGCCAGCAGCCAAGAGTGGGGGAAGGGTCAGCCCCAGCATTTT	CASSQEWGKGQPQHF
TRBV2	.	TRBJ1-2	.	13	TGTGCCAGCAGTTCGGTATGGGACGGACGGCTCACCTTC	CASSSVWDGRLTF
TRBV29-1	.	TRBJ1-2	once	13	TGCAGCGTTGAAGATCAGGAGTTCTATGGCTACACCTTC	CSVEDQEFYGYTF
TRBV29-1	.	TRBJ2-7	few	12	TGCAGCGTTGAAGATGGTATCTACGAGCAGTACTTC	CSVEDGIYEQYF
TRBV29-1	TRBD2	TRBJ2-7	few	16	TGCAGCGTTGAAGCTTTTGGCCTAGCGGGAACCTACGAGCAGTACTTC	CSVEAFGLAGTYEQYF
TRBV7-9	.	TRBJ2-7	few	13	TGTGCCAGCAGCTTGAATGGAGCCTACGAGCAGTACTTC	CASSLNGAYEQYF
TRBV4-2	TRBD2	TRBJ2-7	.	19	TGTGCCAGCAGCCGAGACCCCGGGCTAGCGGAGAACAGCTCCTACGAGCAGTACTTC	CASSRDPGLAENSSYEQYF
TRBV7-2	.	TRBJ2-3	.	17	TGTGCCAGCACCAAATATAACCGATTACAACCTGAGGATACGCAGTATTTT	CASTKYNRLQPEDTQYF
TRBV7-9	.	TRBJ2-2	.	17	TGTGCCAGCAGCTTATCCCCCCCCAATTGGAACACCGGGGAGCTGTTTTTT	CASSLSPPNWNTGELFF
TRBV5-4	TRBD1	TRBJ2-7	.	14	TGTGCCAGCAGCCACTTGACAGGGACCTACGAGCAGTACTTC	CASSHLTGTYEQYF
TRBV7-3	TRBD1	TRBJ1-1	.	15	TGTGCCAGCAGCTTAAGCCGAACAGGGGGCACTGAAGCTTTCTTT	CASSLSRTGGTEAFF
TRBV7-2	.	TRBJ2-7	.	15	TGTGCCAGCAGCTTAGTAGTCAGGATGAACTACGAGCAGTACTTC	CASSLVVRMNYEQYF
TRBV7-3	TRBD1	TRBJ2-5	.	20	TGTGCCAGCAGCTTAAACCCTTATCTCCCGGGACAGGGTTTCCAAGAGACCCAGTACTTC	CASSLNPYLPGQGFQETQYF
TRBV29-1	.	TRBJ1-2	.	12	TGCAGCGTTGAGGAGGGTGTCTATGGCTACACCTTC	CSVEEGVYGYTF
TRBV27	TRBD1	TRBJ2-3	.	15	TGTGCCAGCAGTCCCCGGGACAGGGACACAGATACGCAGTATTTT	CASSPRDRDTDTQYF
TRBV29-1	.	TRBJ2-1	few	13	TGCAGCGCCCCACCGCACAATGGCGATGAGCAGTTCTTC	CSAPPHNGDEQFF
TRBV7-2	TRBD2	TRBJ2-1	many	15	TGTGCCAGCAGCCTAACTAGCGGGCCGCACAATGAGCAGTTCTTC	CASSLTSGPHNEQFF
TRBV7-9	.	TRBJ2-2	.	12	TGTGCCAGCAGTCCTCTTTCCGGGGAGCTGTTTTTT	CASSPLSGELFF
TRBV13	TRBD2	TRBJ2-1	.	17	TGTGCCAGCAGCTTATTGGTGGGTAGCGGGAGTTCCGATGAGCAGTTCTTC	CASSLLVGSGSSDEQFF